The following is a T cell receptor (beta chain) sequence with its context. Antigen unknown. The CDR3 runs 14 residues. Per the germline V gene, CDR1 is MNHEY and CDR2 is SVGAGI. Unmatched junction bases numbered 5, after V lost 4 bases and J lost 3 bases. This entry belongs to a study of cytomegalovirus exposure and HLA in healthy donors. Regarding the study as a whole: Rare TCR sequences predominated, though certain public TCRs were found in many donors. TCR beta V- and J-gene trimming, according to a later analysis, was linked to a missense DCLRE1C variant. In a later analysis, 15,000 to 20,000 TCR beta sequences were associated with HLA alleles at 0.05 false discovery rate. Listed as cytomegalovirus-associated were approximately 160 TCR beta chains.

Both 60 Vbeta primers and 13 Jbeta primers went into the PCR. Only in-frame clones appear in the TCRdb table, and some are missing; sequencing was by immunoSEQ multiplex PCR. Its table lists approximately 190,000 clones. The rearrangement joins TRBV6-5 to TRBJ2-5; TRBD1 agrees at 7 bases. Material: PBMCs. The TCR was taken from a boy younger than 18 in good health and CMV-seronegative. The CDR3 spells CASSLGTAKETQYF. CDR3 DNA sequence: TGTGCCAGCAGTTTAGGGACAGCTAAAGAGACCCAGTACTTC.